What follows are 32 T cell receptor beta chains derived from one specimen sequenced in a study of T cells in Graves' hyperthyroidism and ophthalmopathy. The TCR beta CDR3 regions underwent amplification using RNA transcripts as the source. Initially, a first-round RT-PCR of the TCR CDR3 employed the HTBI primer set. TCRdb ran MiXCR on the multiplex PCR reads and lists one entry per CDR3 protein. The sample holds about 610,000 distinct CDR3 sequences; roughly 16% are singletons and the top ten take less than 3.5%. The sample taken for sequencing was blood. Receptors originate from a middle-aged woman with Graves' ophthalmopathy.

This clonotype was picked up many times. This chain links TRBV7-8 with TRBJ2-1, with TRBD2 as a possible D gene (5 bases). In germline, CDR1 is SGHVS, CDR2 FQNEAQ. Trimming pared 5 bases from V and 6 bases from J, leaving 11 bases between. This CDR3 has 13 amino acids. The CDR3 sequence is CASSNLAGNEQFF. The CDR3, as DNA: TGTGCCAGCAGCAATCTAGCAGGCAATGAGCAGTTCTTC.

This clonotype appeared a few times. V gene TRBV6-1 combines with J gene TRBJ2-2, with D perhaps TRBD1 (6 bases). The CDR3 covers 13 residues. In germline, CDR1 is MNHNS, CDR2 SASEGT. The V and J ends lost 5 bases and 6 bases respectively, with 10 bases between them. The CDR3 spells CASSPRTAGELFF. The DNA for the CDR3 is TGTGCCAGCAGTCCTAGGACAGCCGGGGAGCTGTTTTTT.

The V call is TRBV7-2, the J call TRBJ2-4; no clear D. This CDR3 spans 14 amino acids. Germline assignment: CDR1 SGHTA and CDR2 FQGNSA. Trimming took 5 bases from V and 0 from J, leaving 8 bases between them. The CDR3 loop is CASSRDLAKNIQYF. Here the CDR3 DNA reads TGTGCCAGCAGCCGAGATCTAGCCAAAAACATTCAGTACTTC.

V and J are TRBV6-1 and TRBJ2-7; 9 bases are a match to TRBD1. Trimming took 6 bases from V and 7 from J; bases not matched to a gene: 10. Per the germline V gene, CDR1 is MNHNS and CDR2 is SASEGT. The CDR3 runs 14 residues. The CDR3 reads CASSSNRGPGEQYF. The CDR3 DNA reads as TGTGCCAGCAGCTCAAACAGGGGGCCGGGGGAGCAGTACTTC.

The chain joins TRBV4-1 to TRBJ1-1; 7 bases are shared with TRBD1. The germline gives CDR1 MGHRA, CDR2 YSYEKL. Trimming at V came to 4 bases and at J to 7 bases, leaving 6 bases not matched to a gene. The CDR3 has 13 residues. This CDR3 reads CASSLPGDSEAFF. CDR3 nucleotides: TGCGCCAGCAGCCTCCCGGGGGACAGTGAAGCTTTCTTT.

This clonotype was seen a handful of times. The chain employs TRBV20-1 and TRBJ1-5, with D maybe TRBD1 (6 bases). V was trimmed by 1 base and J by 0 bases, leaving 13 bases between them. Germline-derived CDR1 and CDR2 are DFQATT and SNEGSKA (reference sequence). The CDR3 consists of 16 residues. CDR3 residues: CSARVLGGGSNQPQHF. CDR3 bases: TGCAGTGCTAGAGTACTGGGGGGCGGTAGCAATCAGCCCCAGCATTTT.

At least ten counts were recorded for this clonotype. The rearrangement uses TRBV28 and TRBJ1-5; 12 bases match TRBD1. Trimming cost V 5 bases and J 7 bases; bases outside gene matches: 9. This CDR3 spans 16 amino acids. Germline CDR1 reads MDHEN; CDR2 reads SYDVKM. The CDR3 nucleotides read TGTGCCAGCAGTCCAGGGACAGGGGGCGCCTGGCAGCCCCAGCATTTT. Translation gives CASSPGTGGAWQPQHF.

The chain joins TRBV5-1 to TRBJ2-3; TRBD2 matches 12 bases. The CDR3 sequence is 16 residues long. V lost 6 bases to trimming and J lost 5 bases; unmatched junction nucleotides: 10. CDR1 SGHRS and CDR2 YFSETQ come from the germline V gene. This CDR3 is CASNLPGLAGLDTQYF. DNA for the CDR3: TGCGCCAGCAATTTACCGGGACTAGCGGGTTTAGATACGCAGTATTTT.

This clonotype appeared many times. The chain recombines TRBV12-3 or TRBV12-4 with TRBJ1-1, with TRBD1 identical over 12 bases. The CDR3 length is 16 residues. V trimming: 2 bases; J trimming: 5 bases; junction bases outside the gene matches: 6. The CDR3 bases are TGTGCCAGCAGTTTATCTGGGACAGGGGGCAAAACTGAAGCTTTCTTT. The encoded protein is CASSLSGTGGKTEAFF.

A few counts support this clonotype. The chain has TRBV27 and TRBJ1-5; 7 bases are shared with TRBD1. Germline loops: CDR1 MNHEY, CDR2 SMNVEV (reference sequence). Trimming at V came to 5 bases and at J to 5 bases, leaving 12 bases not matched to a gene. This CDR3 spans 16 amino acids. CDR3 DNA sequence: TGTGCCAGCAGTCCCCAGGAGGGGGCCTCTCATCAGCCCCAGCATTTT. This codes for CASSPQEGASHQPQHF.

The V and J genes are TRBV29-1 and TRBJ2-7, with TRBD2 as a possible D gene (5 bases). From germline, CDR1 is SQVTM and CDR2 ANQGSEA. CDR3 length: 17 amino acids. The V end was cut by 2 bases, the J end by 2 bases, with 22 bases between. This CDR3 is CSVELGSPRRAPYEQYF. As DNA, the CDR3 is TGCAGCGTTGAACTGGGGAGCCCTAGACGGGCCCCCTACGAGCAGTACTTC.

Worth noting for this clonotype: A clone one base away is much larger, so this may be a read error. The chain combines TRBV2 with TRBJ2-1; TRBD2 aligns across 7 bases. Germline V gene lookup returns CDR1 SNHLY and CDR2 FYNNEI. The CDR3 contains 14 residues. In nucleotides, the CDR3 is TGTGCCGGCAGTGCCTCACGACTAGCCAATGAGCAGTTCTTC. Protein sequence: CAGSASRLANEQFF.

This clonotype was seen repeatedly, ten times or more. This chain connects TRBV30 to TRBJ2-3, with 10 bases lining up with TRBD2. Trimming removed 3 bases from V and 5 bases from J; junction bases left unmatched: 5. This CDR3 comprises 14 residues. Germline values: CDR1 GTSNPN, CDR2 SVGIG (reference sequence). Written as DNA, the CDR3 is TGTGCCTGGAGGGCAGCGGGGGGGATAGATACGCAGTATTTT. This sequence encodes CAWRAAGGIDTQYF.

Ten or more counts support this clonotype. This sequence joins TRBV15 and TRBJ2-7; D is perhaps TRBD1 (6 bases). V was clipped by 0 bases and J by 4 bases, with 13 bases between them. The CDR3 covers 15 residues. Germline-derived CDR1 and CDR2 are LNHNV and YYDKDF (reference sequence). CDR3 amino acids: CATSREGGARYEQYF. DNA of the CDR3: TGTGCCACCAGCAGAGAAGGGGGAGCTCGGTACGAGCAGTACTTC.

This clonotype was seen ten or more times. The chain employs TRBV27 and TRBJ1-3; unclear D gene. From germline, CDR1 is MNHEY and CDR2 SMNVEV (reference sequence). Trimming took off 6 bases at V and 0 bases at J, with 9 bases between the two ends. CDR3 length: 14 amino acids. CDR3 coding DNA: TGTGCCAGCAGGTCCTTAAGCTCTGGAAACACCATATATTTT. Residues: CASRSLSSGNTIYF.

The chain links TRBV19 to TRBJ1-4, with TRBD1 identical over 7 bases. With 4 bases clipped from V and 3 bases from J, the junction kept 8 bases outside the gene matches. Germline CDR1 is LNHDA and CDR2 is SQIVND (reference sequence). This CDR3 spans 16 amino acids. As DNA, the CDR3 is TGTGCCAGTAGTAAAAACTCCGGGACAGCTAATGAAAAACTGTTTTTT. Its protein is CASSKNSGTANEKLFF. The complete variable domain, with remaining parts taken from reference TRBV19 and TRBJ1-4, reads DGGITQSPKYLFRKEGQNVTLSCEQNLNHDAMYWYRQDPGQGLRLIYYSQIVNDFQKGDIAEGYSVSREKKESFPLTVTSAQKNPTAFYLCASSKNSGTANEKLFFGSGTQLSVL.

The J gene is TRBJ1-6, the V gene TRBV11-3; D is ambiguous. The germline V gene has CDR1 SGHNT and CDR2 YENEEA. The CDR3 is 15 residues long. V lost 5 bases, J lost 3 bases, and 11 bases lay in between. The CDR3 DNA sequence: TGTGCCAGCAGCCCCACCGTCGGCTATAATTCACCCCTCCACTTT. Protein product: CASSPTVGYNSPLHF.

This clonotype was seen many times. This rearrangement joins TRBV11-2 to TRBJ2-1, with D perhaps TRBD1 (7 bases). The CDR3 covers 12 residues. V lost 4 bases and J 9 bases, leaving 10 bases between the germline ends. CDR1 and CDR2 from the germline V gene are SGHAT and FQNNGV. The CDR3 spells CASSSQGGEQFF. CDR3 nucleotide sequence: TGTGCCAGCAGCTCTCAGGGGGGTGAGCAGTTCTTC.

The sample holds many counts of this clonotype. V is TRBV9 and J is TRBJ2-3, with 9 bases matching TRBD2. Germline V gene sequence: CDR1 SGDLS, CDR2 YYNGEE. The V gene end was trimmed by 3 bases and the J gene end by 0 bases; junction bases not matched to a gene: 5. The CDR3 is 16 residues long. The CDR3 region is CASSESGGPSTDTQYF. The CDR3 DNA sequence: TGTGCCAGCAGCGAAAGCGGGGGGCCGAGCACAGATACGCAGTATTTT. Full variable domain (missing parts from reference TRBV9 and TRBJ2-3): DSGVTQTPKHLITATGQRVTLRCSPRSGDLSVYWYQQSLDQGLQFLIQYYNGEERAKGNILERFSAQQFPDLHSELNLSSLELGDSALYFCASSESGGPSTDTQYFGPGTRLTVL.

The sample holds many counts of this clonotype. The V gene is TRBV6-1, the J gene TRBJ2-1; D may be TRBD1 (6 bases). The CDR3 sequence is 14 residues long. Germline assignment: CDR1 MNHNS and CDR2 SASEGT. V lost 4 bases to trimming and J lost 6 bases, with 13 bases between them. CDR3 loop: CASSAQGSLNEQFF. CDR3 DNA sequence: TGTGCCAGCAGTGCACAGGGAAGCCTCAATGAGCAGTTCTTC.

This clonotype was seen repeatedly, ten times or more. V gene TRBV18 combines with J gene TRBJ1-1, with D possibly matching TRBD1 (6 bases). Germline-derived CDR1 and CDR2 are KGHSH and LQKENI. The CDR3 runs to 15 residues. Trimming stripped 5 bases from V and 0 bases from J, with 13 bases between. DNA of the CDR3: TGTGCCAGCTCAGTACAGGGATCAATGAACACTGAAGCTTTCTTT. Amino acid sequence: CASSVQGSMNTEAFF.

This clonotype has a handful of counts. The chain recombines TRBV27 with TRBJ2-1; D is unclear. The V gene's germline CDR1 is MNHEY and CDR2 SMNVEV (reference sequence). V lost 6 bases and J 6 bases, leaving 15 bases between the germline ends. The CDR3 is made up of 14 amino acids. CDR3 in DNA: TGTGCCAGCAGCCCCACTCAGGCCCGCAATGAGCAGTTCTTC. Amino acid sequence: CASSPTQARNEQFF.

Ten or more counts support this clonotype. An end of the junction does not agree with germline; a read error may underlie this. V and J are TRBV18 and TRBJ1-1, with D possibly being TRBD1 (6 bases). The germline V gene encodes CDR1 KGHSH and CDR2 LQKENI. This CDR3 contains 16 residues. This CDR3 is CASLPGTGSGDTEAFF. CDR3 bases: TGTGCCAGCTTACCAGGTACCGGGTCAGGGGACACTGAAGCTTTCTTT.

This clonotype came up many times. This chain joins TRBV11-2 and TRBJ2-7, with 11 bases fitting TRBD2. This CDR3 has 17 amino acids. The V and J ends lost 5 bases and 0 bases, in that order; junction bases with no gene match: 9. The germline V gene encodes CDR1 SGHAT and CDR2 FQNNGV. CDR3 sequence reads: CASSLYSSGRFSYEQYF. CDR3 nucleotides: TGTGCCAGCAGCCTATACTCTAGCGGGAGGTTCTCCTACGAGCAGTACTTC.

This clonotype has a count of ten or more. The CDR3 DNA is TGCAGTGCTAAGGAAGGAACAGGGGACACCGGGGAGCTGTTTTTT. The encoded protein is CSAKEGTGDTGELFF. V is TRBV20-1 and J is TRBJ2-2; TRBD1 matches at 7 bases. V lost 4 bases, J lost 3 bases, and 8 bases stayed unmatched. The germline gives CDR1 DFQATT, CDR2 SNEGSKA (reference sequence). The CDR3 runs to 15 residues.

This chain connects TRBV12-3 or TRBV12-4 to TRBJ1-6; a weak D match, TRBD1 (6 bases). CDR3 length: 15 amino acids. The V gene lost 0 bases and the J gene lost 12 bases, with 15 bases spanning the gap. CDR3 nucleotide sequence: TGTGCCAGCAGTTTAGCGCGGCAGGGGAGTTTACCCCTCCACTTT. Amino acid sequence: CASSLARQGSLPLHF.

The sample holds many counts of this clonotype. The chain joins TRBV12-3 or TRBV12-4 to TRBJ2-7, with unresolved D. The length of the CDR3 is 14 residues. Trimming removed 5 bases at V and 6 bases at J, with 17 bases between. CDR3 in amino acids: CASSPGRVGSEQYF. The CDR3 bases are TGTGCCAGCAGTCCCGGACGGGTCGGGTCCGAGCAGTACTTC.

The sample holds many counts of this clonotype. V usage is TRBV5-1 and J usage is TRBJ1-5; 7 bases align to TRBD1. The CDR3 length is 15 residues. The germline V gene encodes CDR1 SGHRS and CDR2 YFSETQ. J was trimmed by 7 bases and V by 0 bases; bases with no gene match: 7. This CDR3 is CASSLDRGGGQPQHF. CDR3 bases: TGCGCCAGCAGCTTGGACAGGGGAGGTGGGCAGCCCCAGCATTTT.

This clonotype was detected ten times or more. The gene calls are TRBV3-1 and TRBJ1-2; no clear D. The CDR3 consists of 13 residues. CDR1 and CDR2 (germline): LGHDT, YNNKEL (reference sequence). V was clipped by 1 base and J by 8 bases, with 11 bases between them. The CDR3: CASSQGVSEGYTF. CDR3 bases: TGTGCCAGCAGCCAAGGGGTTTCGGAAGGCTACACCTTC. Full variable domain (rest looked up from reference TRBV3-1 and TRBJ1-2): DTAVSQTPKYLVTQMGNDKSIKCEQNLGHDTMYWYKQDSKKFLKIMFSYNNKELIINETVPNRFSPKSPDKAHLNLHINSLELGDSAVYFCASSQGVSEGYTFGSGTRLTVV.

This clonotype came up many times. The chain employs TRBV27 and TRBJ2-5; D is possibly TRBD1 or TRBD2 (6 bases each). Per the germline V gene, CDR1 is MNHEY and CDR2 is SMNVEV (reference sequence). This CDR3 is built from 15 residues. V was shortened by 7 bases and J by 1 base, with 16 bases between the two germline ends. The chain's CDR3 is CASNPLGGLQETQYF. The CDR3 region has the DNA TGTGCCAGCAACCCCCTAGGGGGACTCCAAGAGACCCAGTACTTC.

This clonotype has ten or more counts. The genes are TRBV12-3 or TRBV12-4 and TRBJ1-1; no definite D call. This CDR3 is built from 13 residues. Between the trimmed V and J ends, which lost 10 bases and 0 bases, there was a span of 12 bases. The CDR3: CATKELMNTEAFF. The CDR3 bases are TGTGCCACCAAGGAGCTCATGAACACTGAAGCTTTCTTT.

This clonotype was counted a few times. The chain links TRBV7-2 to TRBJ2-1; 9 bases map to TRBD2. The V gene end was trimmed by 5 bases and the J gene end by 9 bases; junction bases not matched to a gene: 8. The CDR3 extends over 14 amino acids. Looked up from germline, CDR1 is SGHTA and CDR2 is FQGNSA. In nucleotides, the CDR3 is TGTGCCAGCAGCCGCAAGCGGGAGGATTCTGAGCAGTTCTTC. This sequence encodes CASSRKREDSEQFF.